The 17 T cell receptor beta chains reported below all come from one sample, sequenced in a study of blood T cells in healthy people across ages (dated by TCRdb to between 2014 and 2016). Library preparation used 5' RACE. Sequencer: Illumina HiSeq 2500. A second about 7 to 12 cycle PCR used a sample-barcoded 5' primer and a J-beta primer mix. TCRdb reran the public reads through fastp at Q25 and MiXCR, keeping productive beta chains. Duplicate CDR3 protein sequences are folded into a single record with the most common DNA and genes. The sample data list around 1.5 million distinct CDR3 sequences, and approximately 59% of these were observed just once. The ten biggest clones cover approximately 7% of the sample. The sequenced sample consisted of blood. All receptors come from a man between 18 and 29 years old in good health.

This clonotype turned up a few times. This chain connects TRBV6-5 to TRBJ2-7, with D tentatively TRBD1 or TRBD2 (5 bases each). This CDR3 has 13 residues. CDR1 and CDR2 from the germline V gene are MNHEY and SVGAGI. V lost 0 bases to trimming and J lost 4 bases, with 7 bases between them. The CDR3 DNA reads as TGTGCCAGCAGTTACTCGGGACCTTACGAGCAGTACTTC. Translated: CASSYSGPYEQYF.

This clonotype showed up many times. This rearrangement joins TRBV12-3 or TRBV12-4 to TRBJ2-7; tentative D call: TRBD2 (5 bases). Trimming removed 3 bases from V and 0 bases from J, with 6 bases in between. The CDR3 covers 13 residues. The CDR3 DNA is TGTGCCAGCAGTTTTGCGGGCTCCTACGAGCAGTACTTC. Translation: CASSFAGSYEQYF.

The table lists this clonotype with a count of one. The chain carries TRBV19 and TRBJ2-1; 8 positions agree with TRBD2. This CDR3 has 14 residues. The V and J ends lost 1 base and 6 bases, in that order; junction bases with no gene match: 2. The germline V gene encodes CDR1 LNHDA and CDR2 SQIVND (reference sequence). The CDR3: CASSIAGGSNEQFF. In DNA, the CDR3 is TGTGCCAGTAGTATAGCGGGAGGGAGCAATGAGCAGTTCTTC.

This chain connects TRBV29-1 to TRBJ2-3, with unresolved D. CDR3 size: 13 residues. The germline V gene encodes CDR1 SQVTM and CDR2 ANQGSEA. V lost 6 bases, J lost 4 bases, and 14 bases lay in between. The CDR3 DNA follows: TGCAGCGTAGTAAGGGTTGCGGCAGATACGCAGTATTTT. Its protein product is CSVVRVAADTQYF.

This clonotype turned up a few times. The V call is TRBV6-5, the J call TRBJ2-5, with D hard to call. Deletions cut 2 bases from V and 2 bases from J, with 12 bases between. The CDR3 has 15 residues. Germline V gives CDR1 MNHEY, CDR2 SVGAGI. For the CDR3, the DNA is TGTGCCAGCAGTTACGGAGTGGTGGGGCAAGAGACCCAGTACTTC. It codes for CASSYGVVGQETQYF.

V is TRBV3-1 and J is TRBJ2-5; D is undetermined. The CDR3 is made up of 13 amino acids. Trimming took off 4 bases at V and 7 bases at J, with 13 bases between the two ends. Germline-derived CDR1 and CDR2 are LGHDT and YNNKEL (reference sequence). This CDR3 is CASSPRGFGTQYF. The CDR3 DNA reads TGTGCCAGCAGCCCCCGCGGTTTCGGGACCCAGTACTTC.

This clonotype was seen a few times. The chain couples TRBV6-1 to TRBJ2-7, with 9 bases matching TRBD2. V was pared by 5 bases and J by 6 bases, with 11 bases of the junction left unmatched. Looked up from germline, CDR1 is MNHNS and CDR2 is SASEGT. The length of the CDR3 is 15 residues. CDR3 DNA: TGTGCCAGCAGTCCCACCTTTGCGGGGGGGGCCGAGCAGTACTTC. Translating gives CASSPTFAGGAEQYF.

The V call is TRBV27, the J call TRBJ2-2, with 9 bases aligning to TRBD1. There are 14 residues in the CDR3. V was pared by 9 bases and J by 3 bases, with 5 bases of the junction left unmatched. Per the germline V gene, CDR1 is MNHEY and CDR2 is SMNVEV (reference sequence). The CDR3 reads CASTRQGDTGELFF. CDR3 sequence (DNA): TGTGCCAGTACTCGACAGGGGGACACCGGGGAGCTGTTTTTT.

This chain links TRBV15 with TRBJ1-1; tentatively, D is TRBD1 (5 bases). CDR1 is LNHNV, CDR2 YYDKDF, per germline (reference sequence). Trimming stripped 0 bases from V and 4 bases from J, with 12 bases between. The CDR3 has 15 residues. The CDR3 is CATSRDLSGPTEAFF. The CDR3 bases are TGTGCCACCAGCAGAGATCTATCGGGGCCCACTGAAGCTTTCTTT.

CDR3 sequence reads: CAISAKGLRAFF. The CDR3 DNA reads as TGTGCCATCAGCGCCAAGGGTCTGAGGGCTTTCTTT. The chain couples TRBV10-3 to TRBJ1-1, with D hard to call. Trimming shortened V by 6 bases and J by 11 bases, and 16 bases separated the two germline ends. Germline V lookup: CDR1 ENHRY, CDR2 SYGVKD. The CDR3 sequence is 12 residues long.

The chain carries TRBV29-1 and TRBJ2-3, with 10 bases lining up with TRBD2. Germline trimming cut 7 bases from V and 3 bases from J; bases unmatched to any gene: 7. Germline CDR1 and CDR2: SQVTM and ANQGSEA. The CDR3 runs 14 residues. The CDR3 DNA follows: TGCAGCGCACCCACGACTAGCGGGACAGATACGCAGTATTTT. Translated: CSAPTTSGTDTQYF.

The V gene is TRBV21-1, the J gene TRBJ2-3; TRBD1, the D gene given by the table, was not confirmed from the DNA. TRBV21-1 is flagged as a pseudogene. The CDR3 has 14 residues. CDR3 in amino acids: CASSKNRPTDTQYF. CDR3 DNA sequence: TGTGCCAGCAGCAAGAACAGGCCCACAGATACGCAGTATTTT.

The V gene is TRBV4-1, the J gene TRBJ1-4; weak D call: TRBD1 (5 bases). Germline CDR1 reads MGHRA; CDR2 reads YSYEKL. The CDR3 consists of 14 residues. With 8 bases removed from V and 3 bases from J, the gap between germline ends came to 13 bases. The CDR3 sequence is CASGLDTSNEKLFF. The CDR3 DNA reads as TGCGCCAGCGGGTTGGACACCTCTAATGAAAAACTGTTTTTT.

This chain joins TRBV15 and TRBJ2-1; the match to TRBD2 covers 7 bases. Per the germline V gene, CDR1 is LNHNV and CDR2 is YYDKDF (reference sequence). V lost 5 bases, J lost 9 bases, and 25 bases stayed unmatched. The CDR3 consists of 19 residues. The CDR3: CATSSQRGAADTPIIEQFF. CDR3 in DNA: TGTGCCACCAGCTCACAGCGGGGTGCGGCGGACACACCGATCATTGAGCAGTTCTTC.

This rearrangement joins TRBV15 to TRBJ1-4; no definite D call. CDR1 is LNHNV and CDR2 is YYDKDF in the germline V gene (reference sequence). With 4 bases removed from V and 7 bases from J, the gap between germline ends came to 7 bases. The CDR3 is made up of 12 amino acids. As DNA, the CDR3 is TGTGCCACCAGCAAGATACCTGAAAAACTGTTTTTT. It is translated as CATSKIPEKLFF.

CDR3 amino acids: CASSYYSSGPDTQYF. The CDR3 DNA reads TGTGCCAGCAGTTATTACTCCTCCGGGCCAGATACGCAGTATTTT. The rearrangement links TRBV6-2 or TRBV6-3 to TRBJ2-3; no firm D call. The V and J ends lost 3 bases and 4 bases respectively, with 14 bases between them. This CDR3 has 15 residues. CDR1 is MNHEY, CDR2 SVGEGT, per germline.

This rearrangement joins TRBV10-2 to TRBJ2-1; 7 nucleotides align to TRBD1. With the DNA end fitting TRBJ2-7 better, the J assignment may be wrong. Germline V gene sequence: CDR1 WSHSY, CDR2 SAAADI. The CDR3 totals 17 residues. The CDR3 DNA sequence: TGCGCCAGCCGACCATTTCGACAGGGCGAATCCTACAATGAGCAGTACTTC. Its protein is CASRPFRQGESYNEQYF.